This T cell receptor (beta chain) is drawn from a study of cytomegalovirus exposure and HLA in healthy donors. Whole-study results and caveats: Later on, analysis showed that most CMV-associated TCR beta chains appeared to be HLA-restricted.

This clone was picked up one time. Antigen unknown. The ends lost 1 base at V and 5 bases at J; junction bases unmatched: 12. The CDR3 sequence is 17 residues long. Germline V gives CDR1 MRHNA, CDR2 SNTAGT. Amplification used 60 Vbeta primers and 13 Jbeta primers. Here immunoSEQ multiplex PCR was the method, and the copy in TCRdb shows in-frame clones only, minus some. The sample contains some 150,000 clones, around 62% of which appear only once. The chain joins TRBV6-4 to TRBJ1-1; 8 bases line up with TRBD1. This clonotype was obtained from a man aged 40-49 years in good health and CMV-seronegative. The specimen was PBMCs. This CDR3 is CASSDWRTGRRRTEAFF. The CDR3 DNA reads TGTGCCAGCAGTGACTGGCGGACAGGGCGGCGAAGGACTGAAGCTTTCTTT.